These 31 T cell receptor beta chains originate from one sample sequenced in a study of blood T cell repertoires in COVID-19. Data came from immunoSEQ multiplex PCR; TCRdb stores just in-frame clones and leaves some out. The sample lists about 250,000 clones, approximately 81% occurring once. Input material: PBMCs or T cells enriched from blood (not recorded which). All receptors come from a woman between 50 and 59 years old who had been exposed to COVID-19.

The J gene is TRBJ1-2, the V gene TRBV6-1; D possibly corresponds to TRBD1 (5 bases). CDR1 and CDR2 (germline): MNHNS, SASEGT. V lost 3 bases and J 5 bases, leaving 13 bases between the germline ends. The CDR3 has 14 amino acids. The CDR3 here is CASSEGGVGYGYTF. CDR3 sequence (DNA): TGTGCCAGCAGTGAGGGGGGTGTCGGGTATGGCTACACCTTC.

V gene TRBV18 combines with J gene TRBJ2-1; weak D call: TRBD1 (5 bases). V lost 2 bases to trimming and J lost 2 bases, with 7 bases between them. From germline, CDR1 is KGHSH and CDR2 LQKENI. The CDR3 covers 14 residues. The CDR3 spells CASSPGATYNEQFF. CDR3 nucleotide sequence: TGTGCCAGCTCACCAGGGGCAACCTACAATGAGCAGTTCTTC. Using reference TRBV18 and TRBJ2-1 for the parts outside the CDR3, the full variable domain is NAGVMQNPRHLVRRRGQEARLRCSPMKGHSHVYWYRQLPEEGLKFMVYLQKENIIDESGMPKERFSAEFPKEGPSILRIQQVVRGDSAAYFCASSPGATYNEQFFGPGTRLTVL.

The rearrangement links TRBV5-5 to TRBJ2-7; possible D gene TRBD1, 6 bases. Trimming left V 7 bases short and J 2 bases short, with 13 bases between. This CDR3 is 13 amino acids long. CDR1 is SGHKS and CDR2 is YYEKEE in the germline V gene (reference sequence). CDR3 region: CASGPGQTYEQYF. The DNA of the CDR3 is TGTGCCAGCGGTCCCGGACAGACCTACGAGCAGTACTTC.

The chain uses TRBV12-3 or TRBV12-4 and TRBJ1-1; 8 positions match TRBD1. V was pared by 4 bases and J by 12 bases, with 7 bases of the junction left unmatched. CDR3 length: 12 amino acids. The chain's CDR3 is CASSYSGGRTFF. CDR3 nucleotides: TGTGCCAGCAGTTACTCAGGGGGCAGGACTTTCTTT.

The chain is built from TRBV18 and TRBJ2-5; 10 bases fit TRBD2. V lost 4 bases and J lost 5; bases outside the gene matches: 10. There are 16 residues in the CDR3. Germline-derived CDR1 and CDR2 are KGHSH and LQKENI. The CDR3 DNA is TGTGCCAGCTCACGAGATCTAGCGGGGGCCGGGGAGACCCAGTACTTC. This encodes CASSRDLAGAGETQYF. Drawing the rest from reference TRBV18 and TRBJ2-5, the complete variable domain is NAGVMQNPRHLVRRRGQEARLRCSPMKGHSHVYWYRQLPEEGLKFMVYLQKENIIDESGMPKERFSAEFPKEGPSILRIQQVVRGDSAAYFCASSRDLAGAGETQYFGPGTRLLVL.

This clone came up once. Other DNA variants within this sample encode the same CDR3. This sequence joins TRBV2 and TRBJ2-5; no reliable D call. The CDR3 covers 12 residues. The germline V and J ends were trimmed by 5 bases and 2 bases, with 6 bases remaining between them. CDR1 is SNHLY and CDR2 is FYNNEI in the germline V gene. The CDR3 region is CASSLLQETQYF. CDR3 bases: TGTGCCAGCAGTCTTCTTCAAGAGACCCAGTACTTC.

The CDR3 here is CASSYSGSEAFF. The CDR3 coding sequence is TGTGCCAGCAGCTACTCAGGGTCTGAAGCTTTCTTT. V usage is TRBV3-1 (or the pseudogene TRBV3-2) and J usage is TRBJ1-1; D possibly corresponds to TRBD1 (5 bases). This CDR3 contains 12 residues. The V gene lost 5 bases and the J gene lost 6 bases, with 10 bases spanning the gap. CDR1 and CDR2 (germline): LGHDT, YNNKEL (reference sequence).

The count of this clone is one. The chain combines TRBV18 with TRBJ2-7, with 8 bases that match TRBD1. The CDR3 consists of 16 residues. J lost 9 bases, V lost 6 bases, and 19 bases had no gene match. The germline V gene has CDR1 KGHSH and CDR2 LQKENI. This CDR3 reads CASSLEDRVTNYGQYF. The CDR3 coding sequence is TGTGCCAGCTCCCTAGAGGACAGGGTTACCAATTATGGGCAGTACTTC.

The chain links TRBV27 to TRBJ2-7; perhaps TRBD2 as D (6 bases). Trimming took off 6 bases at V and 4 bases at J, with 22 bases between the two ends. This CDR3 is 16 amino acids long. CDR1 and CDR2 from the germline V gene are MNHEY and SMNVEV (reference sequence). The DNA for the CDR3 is TGTGCCAGCAGCCCCTCGGCTGGGACTCAGATGTACGAGCAGTACTTC. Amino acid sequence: CASSPSAGTQMYEQYF.

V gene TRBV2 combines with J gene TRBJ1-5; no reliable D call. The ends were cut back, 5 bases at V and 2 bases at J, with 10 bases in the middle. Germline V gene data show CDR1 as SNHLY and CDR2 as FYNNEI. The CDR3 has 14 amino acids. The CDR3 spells CASSSGNGNQPQHF. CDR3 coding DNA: TGTGCCAGCAGTTCGGGGAATGGCAATCAGCCCCAGCATTTT. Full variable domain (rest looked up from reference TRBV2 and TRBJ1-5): EPEVTQTPSHQVTQMGQEVILRCVPISNHLYFYWYRQILGQKVEFLVSFYNNEISEKSEIFDDQFSVERPDGSNFTLKIRSTKLEDSAMYFCASSSGNGNQPQHFGDGTRLSIL.

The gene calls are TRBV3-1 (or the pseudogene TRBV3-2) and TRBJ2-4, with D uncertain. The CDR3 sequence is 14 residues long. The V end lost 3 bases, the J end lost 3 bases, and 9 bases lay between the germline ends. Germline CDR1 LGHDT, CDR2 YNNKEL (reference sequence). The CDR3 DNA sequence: TGTGCCAGCAGCCAGAGCTACGGCAAAAACATTCAGTACTTC. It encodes CASSQSYGKNIQYF.

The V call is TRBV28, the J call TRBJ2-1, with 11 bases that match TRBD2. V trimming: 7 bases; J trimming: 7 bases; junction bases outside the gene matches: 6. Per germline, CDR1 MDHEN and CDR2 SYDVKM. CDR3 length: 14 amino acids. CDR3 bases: TGTGCCAGCATAGCGGGGGGGCCAATAAATGAGCAGTTCTTC. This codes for CASIAGGPINEQFF.

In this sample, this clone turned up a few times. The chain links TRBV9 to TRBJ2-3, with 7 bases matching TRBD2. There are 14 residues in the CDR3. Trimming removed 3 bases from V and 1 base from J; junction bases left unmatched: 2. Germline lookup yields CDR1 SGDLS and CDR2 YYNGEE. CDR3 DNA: TGTGCCAGCAGCGCTGGGGGGGGCACAGATACGCAGTATTTT. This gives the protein CASSAGGGTDTQYF. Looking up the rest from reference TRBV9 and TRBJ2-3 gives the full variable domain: DSGVTQTPKHLITATGQRVTLRCSPRSGDLSVYWYQQSLDQGLQFLIQYYNGEERAKGNILERFSAQQFPDLHSELNLSSLELGDSALYFCASSAGGGTDTQYFGPGTRLTVL.

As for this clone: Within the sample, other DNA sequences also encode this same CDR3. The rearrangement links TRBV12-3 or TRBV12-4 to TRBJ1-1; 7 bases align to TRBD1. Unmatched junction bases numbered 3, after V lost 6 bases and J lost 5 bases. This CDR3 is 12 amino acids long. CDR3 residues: CASSSQGTEAFF. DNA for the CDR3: TGTGCCAGCAGCTCACAGGGGACTGAAGCTTTCTTT.

CDR3 DNA: TGTGCCAGTAGTACTAAAACGGGACTAGCGGGGGGAACATCTAGCACAGATACGCAGTATTTT. Its translation: CASSTKTGLAGGTSSTDTQYF. The chain employs TRBV19 and TRBJ2-3, with 15 nucleotides matching TRBD2. Germline loops: CDR1 LNHDA, CDR2 SQIVND (reference sequence). This CDR3 has 21 amino acids. V shed 4 bases, J shed 0 bases, and the junction held 14 bases outside the gene matches.

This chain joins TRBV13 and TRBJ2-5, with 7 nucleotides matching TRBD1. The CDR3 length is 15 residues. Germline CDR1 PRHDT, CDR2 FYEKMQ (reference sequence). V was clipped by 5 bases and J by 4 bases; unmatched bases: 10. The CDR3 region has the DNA TGTGCCAGCAGCCCCACAGGGGCCGGAGGAGAGACCCAGTACTTC. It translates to CASSPTGAGGETQYF.

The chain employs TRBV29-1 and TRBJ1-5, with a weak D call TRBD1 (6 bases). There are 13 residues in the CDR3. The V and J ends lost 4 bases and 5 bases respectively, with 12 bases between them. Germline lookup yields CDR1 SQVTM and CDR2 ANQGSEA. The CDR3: CSVGRGFDQPQHF. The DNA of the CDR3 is TGCAGCGTTGGAAGGGGGTTCGATCAGCCCCAGCATTTT.

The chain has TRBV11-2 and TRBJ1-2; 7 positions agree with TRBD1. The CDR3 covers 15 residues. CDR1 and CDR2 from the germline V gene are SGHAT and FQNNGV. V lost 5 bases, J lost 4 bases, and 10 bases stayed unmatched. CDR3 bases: TGTGCCAGCAGCAAGCCGGGACAGAGCGGCTATGGCTACACCTTC. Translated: CASSKPGQSGYGYTF.

DNA for the CDR3: TGTGCCAGCAGCCCCCCCGGACAGGCAGGGGGAGAGGGCTACACCTTC. It encodes CASSPPGQAGGEGYTF. V gene TRBV7-9 combines with J gene TRBJ1-2, with TRBD1 matching 7 bases. The J segment lost 8 bases and the V segment lost 5 bases, leaving 17 bases of the junction unmatched. Germline values: CDR1 SEHNR, CDR2 FQNEAQ (reference sequence). The CDR3 runs to 16 residues.

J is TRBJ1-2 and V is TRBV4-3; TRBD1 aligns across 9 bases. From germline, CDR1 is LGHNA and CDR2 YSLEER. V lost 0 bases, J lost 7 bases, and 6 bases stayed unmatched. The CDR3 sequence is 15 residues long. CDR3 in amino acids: CASSQDIQGALGYTF. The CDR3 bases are TGCGCCAGCAGCCAAGACATACAGGGGGCGCTTGGCTACACCTTC.

CDR3 DNA sequence: TGTGCCAGCAGACCCCGACAGGGACCCTTAGGTGGCTACACCTTC. This translates into CASRPRQGPLGGYTF. The rearrangement joins TRBV6-5 to TRBJ1-2; 7 bases are shared with TRBD1. CDR1 and CDR2 from the germline V gene are MNHEY and SVGAGI. Trimming at V came to 6 bases and at J to 7 bases, leaving 14 bases not matched to a gene. This CDR3 has 15 amino acids.

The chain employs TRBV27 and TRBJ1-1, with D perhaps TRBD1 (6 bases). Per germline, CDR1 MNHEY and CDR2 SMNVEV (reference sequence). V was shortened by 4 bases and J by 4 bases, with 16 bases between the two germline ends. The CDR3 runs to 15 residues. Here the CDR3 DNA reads TGTGCCAGCAGTTCACTACAGGGTTTCGGCACTGAAGCTTTCTTT. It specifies CASSSLQGFGTEAFF.

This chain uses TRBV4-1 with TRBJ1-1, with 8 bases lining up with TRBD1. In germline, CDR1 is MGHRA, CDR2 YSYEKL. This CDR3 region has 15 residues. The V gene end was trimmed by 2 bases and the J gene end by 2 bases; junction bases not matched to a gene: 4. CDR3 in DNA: TGCGCCAGCAGCCAATCGGACAGGGTAAACACTGAAGCTTTCTTT. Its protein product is CASSQSDRVNTEAFF.

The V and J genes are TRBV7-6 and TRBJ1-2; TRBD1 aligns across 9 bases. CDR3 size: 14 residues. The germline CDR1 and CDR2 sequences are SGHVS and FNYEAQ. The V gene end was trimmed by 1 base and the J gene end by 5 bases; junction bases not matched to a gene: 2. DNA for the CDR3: TGTGCCAGCAGCTTAGACAGGGGGCCTTATGGCTACACCTTC. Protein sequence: CASSLDRGPYGYTF.

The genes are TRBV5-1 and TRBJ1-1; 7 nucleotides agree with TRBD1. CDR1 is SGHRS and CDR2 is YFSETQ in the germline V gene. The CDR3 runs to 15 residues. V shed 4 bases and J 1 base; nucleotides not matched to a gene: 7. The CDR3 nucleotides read TGCGCCAGCAGCCTCAAGGGGGCGGGGAACACTGAAGCTTTCTTT. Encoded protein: CASSLKGAGNTEAFF.

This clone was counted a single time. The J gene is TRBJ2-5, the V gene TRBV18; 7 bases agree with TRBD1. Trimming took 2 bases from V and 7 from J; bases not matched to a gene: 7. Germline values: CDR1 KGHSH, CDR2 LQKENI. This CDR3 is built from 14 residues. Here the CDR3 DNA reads TGTGCCAGCTCACCATCGACAGGGTTAGGGACCCAGTACTTC. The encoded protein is CASSPSTGLGTQYF.

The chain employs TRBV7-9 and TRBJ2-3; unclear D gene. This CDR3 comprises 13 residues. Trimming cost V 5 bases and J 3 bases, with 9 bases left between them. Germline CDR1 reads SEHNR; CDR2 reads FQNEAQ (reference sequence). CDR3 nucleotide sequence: TGTGCCAGCAGCCCCCCAGCGACAGATACGCAGTATTTT. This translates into CASSPPATDTQYF.

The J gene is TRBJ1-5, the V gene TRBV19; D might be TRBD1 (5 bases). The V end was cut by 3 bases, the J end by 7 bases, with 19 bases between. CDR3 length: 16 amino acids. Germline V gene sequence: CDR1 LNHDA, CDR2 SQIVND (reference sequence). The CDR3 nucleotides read TGTGCCAGTAGTATGGGTAGGGCAGGAGCAGGGCAGCCCCAGCATTTT. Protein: CASSMGRAGAGQPQHF.

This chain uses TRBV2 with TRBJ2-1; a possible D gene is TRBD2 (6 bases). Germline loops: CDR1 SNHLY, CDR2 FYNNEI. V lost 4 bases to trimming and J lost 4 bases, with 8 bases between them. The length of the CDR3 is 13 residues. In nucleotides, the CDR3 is TGTGCCAGCAGTGGGGACTCTTACAATGAGCAGTTCTTC. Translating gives CASSGDSYNEQFF.

CDR3 sequence reads: CASSLGGDRGNTEAFF. The CDR3 nucleotides read TGTGCCAGCAGCTTGGGGGGTGACAGGGGGAACACTGAAGCTTTCTTT. The V call is TRBV5-4, the J call TRBJ1-1; TRBD1 matches at 8 bases. In germline, CDR1 is SGHNT, CDR2 YYREEE (reference sequence). CDR3 size: 16 residues. V dropped 0 bases and J dropped 1; count of bases not matched to a gene: 5.

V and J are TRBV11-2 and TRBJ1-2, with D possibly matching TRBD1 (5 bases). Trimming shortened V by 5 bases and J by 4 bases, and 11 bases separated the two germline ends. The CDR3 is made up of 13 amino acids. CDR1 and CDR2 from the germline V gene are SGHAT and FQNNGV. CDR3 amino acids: CASSPGGVYGYTF. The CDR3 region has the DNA TGTGCCAGCAGCCCCGGGGGGGTCTATGGCTACACCTTC.